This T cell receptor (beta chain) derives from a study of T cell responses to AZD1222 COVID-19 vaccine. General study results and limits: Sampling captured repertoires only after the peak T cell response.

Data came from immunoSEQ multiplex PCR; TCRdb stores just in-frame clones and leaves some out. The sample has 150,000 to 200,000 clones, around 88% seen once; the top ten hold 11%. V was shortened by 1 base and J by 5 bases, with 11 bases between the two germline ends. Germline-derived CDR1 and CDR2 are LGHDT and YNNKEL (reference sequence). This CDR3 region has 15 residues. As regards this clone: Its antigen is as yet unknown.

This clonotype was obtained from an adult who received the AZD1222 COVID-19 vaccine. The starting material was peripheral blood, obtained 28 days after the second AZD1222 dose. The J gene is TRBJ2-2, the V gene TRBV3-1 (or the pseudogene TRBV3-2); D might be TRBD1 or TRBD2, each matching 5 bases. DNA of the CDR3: TGTGCCAGCAGCCAAGTGAGGGGTGGTACCGGGGAGCTGTTTTTT. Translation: CASSQVRGGTGELFF.